These 10 T cell receptor beta chains originate from one sample sequenced in a study of Ad26.COV2.S vaccination and SARS-CoV-2 variants. Noted treatment: some 19 received Ad26.COV2.S at low or high dose, single or two shots; 5 received placebo; per-sample allocation not given. Sampling happened 63 days after the first vaccine or placebo injection. Here immunoSEQ multiplex PCR was the method, and the copy in TCRdb shows in-frame clones only, minus some. The table lists fewer than 300,000 clones, 87% of them singletons. The sample in question was peripheral blood, obtained in a trial of Ad26.COV2.S vaccine versus placebo. These receptors were taken from a person between 18 and 65 years old who received the Ad26.COV2.S COVID-19 vaccine or a placebo.

This clone was counted only a few times. This chain joins TRBV7-2 and TRBJ1-1; 7 bases align to TRBD1. The CDR3 has 16 amino acids. Germline values: CDR1 SGHTA, CDR2 FQGNSA. Losses at the gene ends were 5 bases for V and 6 bases for J; bases not matched to a gene: 15. The CDR3 protein is CASSPPGQMGTAEAFF. The CDR3 nucleotides are TGTGCCAGCAGCCCGCCGGGACAGATGGGAACAGCTGAAGCTTTCTTT.

This chain links TRBV19 with TRBJ2-5; a possible D gene is TRBD2 (5 bases). With 3 bases removed from V and 4 bases from J, the gap between germline ends came to 15 bases. The CDR3 is made up of 15 amino acids. Germline CDR1 LNHDA, CDR2 SQIVND (reference sequence). CDR3 in amino acids: CASSMRVLAGETQYF. The DNA of the CDR3 is TGTGCCAGTAGTATGAGGGTCCTAGCCGGAGAGACCCAGTACTTC.

The chain is built from TRBV14 and TRBJ2-3; no reliable D call. Germline V gives CDR1 SGHDN, CDR2 FVKESK. There are 13 residues in the CDR3. Trimming shortened V by 1 base and J by 4 bases, and 6 bases separated the two germline ends. The CDR3 sequence: CASSQGAADTQYF. CDR3 nucleotide sequence: TGTGCCAGCAGCCAAGGAGCTGCAGATACGCAGTATTTT.

The gene calls are TRBV12-5 and TRBJ2-5; D is undetermined. Germline V lookup: CDR1 LGHNT, CDR2 FRNRAP. The CDR3 has 14 residues. The germline V and J ends were trimmed by 4 bases and 5 bases, with 14 bases remaining between them. In DNA, the CDR3 is TGTGCTAGTGGTTCCATCCTCGAAGGGGAGACCCAGTACTTC. Protein: CASGSILEGETQYF.

Points on this clone: Germline and junction disagree at one end, which may indicate a read error. The J gene is TRBJ2-7, the V gene TRBV7-7; the D gene could be TRBD1 or TRBD2 (5 bases each). The CDR3 spans 13 residues. Germline V lookup: CDR1 SSHAT, CDR2 FNYEAQ (reference sequence). CDR3 sequence reads: CASSLGPLYEQYF. The CDR3 region has the DNA TGTGCTAGCAGCCTGGGACCCCTATACGAGCAGTACTTC.

The chain has TRBV7-9 and TRBJ1-2, with D uncertain. The CDR3 has 12 amino acids. CDR1 is SEHNR, CDR2 FQNEAQ, per germline (reference sequence). Trimming removed 0 bases at V and 7 bases at J, with 6 bases between. The CDR3 region has the DNA TGTGCCAGCAGCTTAGCGCTAACTGGCTACACCTTC. Amino acids: CASSLALTGYTF.

This chain links TRBV5-1 with TRBJ1-4, with TRBD1 matching over 9 bases. With V trimmed by 4 bases and J by 7 bases, 11 bases remained unmatched. Germline values: CDR1 SGHRS, CDR2 YFSETQ. This CDR3 is built from 16 residues. This chain's CDR3 is CASSPPGQGGGEKLFF. CDR3 nucleotide sequence: TGCGCCAGCAGCCCTCCGGGACAGGGAGGGGGTGAAAAACTGTTTTTT.

The chain couples TRBV27 to TRBJ1-2; TRBD1 is a possible D gene (5 bases). Trimming stripped 5 bases from V and 4 bases from J, with 14 bases between. The length of the CDR3 is 14 residues. CDR1 MNHEY and CDR2 SMNVEV come from the germline V gene (reference sequence). In nucleotides, the CDR3 is TGTGCCAGCAGTCAAGGGGACGGAAGCTATGGCTACACCTTC. Encoded protein: CASSQGDGSYGYTF.

This clone was recorded a few times. This chain uses TRBV2 with TRBJ1-1, with TRBD1 matching 8 bases. Trimming took 6 bases from V and 2 from J; bases not matched to a gene: 5. The CDR3 consists of 14 residues. The V gene's germline CDR1 is SNHLY and CDR2 FYNNEI. The CDR3 sequence: CASRKDRGNTEAFF. Here the CDR3 DNA reads TGTGCCAGCAGGAAAGACAGGGGCAACACTGAAGCTTTCTTT. The full variable domain, completed using reference TRBV2 and TRBJ1-1, is EPEVTQTPSHQVTQMGQEVILRCVPISNHLYFYWYRQILGQKVEFLVSFYNNEISEKSEIFDDQFSVERPDGSNFTLKIRSTKLEDSAMYFCASRKDRGNTEAFFGQGTRLTVV.

The chain combines TRBV19 with TRBJ1-2, with TRBD1 matching 9 bases. J was trimmed by 5 bases and V by 9 bases; bases with no gene match: 7. Germline-derived CDR1 and CDR2 are LNHDA and SQIVND (reference sequence). The CDR3 runs to 13 residues. CDR3 sequence: CASATGTGYGYTF. The CDR3 bases are TGTGCCAGCGCCACTGGGACAGGGTATGGCTACACCTTC.